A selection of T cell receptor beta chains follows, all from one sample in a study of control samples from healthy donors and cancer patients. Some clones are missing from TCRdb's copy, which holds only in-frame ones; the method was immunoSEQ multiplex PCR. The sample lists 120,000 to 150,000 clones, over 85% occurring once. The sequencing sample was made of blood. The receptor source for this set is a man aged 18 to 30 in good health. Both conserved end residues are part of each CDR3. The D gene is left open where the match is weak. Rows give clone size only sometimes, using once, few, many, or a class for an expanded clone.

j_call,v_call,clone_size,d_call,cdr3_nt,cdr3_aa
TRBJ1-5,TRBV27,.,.,TGTGCCAGCTCAGACCGGGGGGGTTGGGGCAATCAGCCCCAGCATTTT,CASSDRGGWGNQPQHF
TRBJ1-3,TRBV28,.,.,TGTGCCAGCATCCGGGGGGGGCCAGGTGGAAACACCATATATTTT,CASIRGGPGGNTIYF
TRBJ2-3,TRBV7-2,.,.,TGTGCCAGCAGCTTACGTTGGGGGTCTAGCACAGATACGCAGTATTTT,CASSLRWGSSTDTQYF
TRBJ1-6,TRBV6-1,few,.,TGTGCCAGCAGTGAAGCAGGGGACGGGGGTTCACCCCTCCACTTT,CASSEAGDGGSPLHF
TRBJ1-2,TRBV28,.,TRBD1,TGTGCCAGCAGCCCGCTACAGGGGATGGGGGGCTACACCTTC,CASSPLQGMGGYTF
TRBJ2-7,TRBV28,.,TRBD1,TGTGCCAGCAATACGGACAGGGAGTACGAGCAGTACTTC,CASNTDREYEQYF
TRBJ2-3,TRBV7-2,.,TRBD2,TGTGCCAGCAGCCCGAGGAGCGGGGGCACAGATACGCAGTATTTT,CASSPRSGGTDTQYF
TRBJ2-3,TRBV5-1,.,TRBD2,TGCGCCAGCAGCTTGGCGGCGGGAGATGCAGATACGCAGTATTTT,CASSLAAGDADTQYF
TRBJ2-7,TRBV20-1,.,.,TGCAGTGCCTCTTCGACCTACGAGCAGTACTTC,CSASSTYEQYF
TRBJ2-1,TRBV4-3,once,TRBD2,TGCGCCAGCAGCCAAGATTCGGGACTAGCGGGAGTTTATGAGCAGTTCTTC,CASSQDSGLAGVYEQFF
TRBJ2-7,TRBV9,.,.,TGTGCCAGCAGCGTAGTCCCAGAATTGTACGAGCAGTACTTC,CASSVVPELYEQYF
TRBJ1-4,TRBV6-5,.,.,TGTGCCAGCGGTCGGGTCGGGCGGAGCGAAAAACTGTTTTTT,CASGRVGRSEKLFF
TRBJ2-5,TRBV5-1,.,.,TGCGCCAGCAGCTTGGACTTCAGAGGAGAGACCCAGTACTTC,CASSLDFRGETQYF
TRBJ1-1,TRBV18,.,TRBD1,TGTGCCAGCTCACCCCAGGGGGCAGCCAACACTGAAGCTTTCTTT,CASSPQGAANTEAFF
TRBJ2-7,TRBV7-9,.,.,TGTGCCAGCAGCTTAGCCGGGGGCGAGCAGTACTTC,CASSLAGGEQYF
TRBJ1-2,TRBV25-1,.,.,TGTGCCAGCTCCCCGGGGTCTAACTATGGCTACACCTTC,CASSPGSNYGYTF
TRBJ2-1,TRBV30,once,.,TGTGCCTGGAGGATGGACCGATACAATGAGCAGTTCTTC,CAWRMDRYNEQFF
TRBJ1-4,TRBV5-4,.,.,TGTGCCAGCAGCTCTACACCGGGACAAGTAAATGAAAAACTGTTTTTT,CASSSTPGQVNEKLFF
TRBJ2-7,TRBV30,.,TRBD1,TGTGCCTTTAGGGACAGGGGATCCTACGAGCAGTACTTC,CAFRDRGSYEQYF
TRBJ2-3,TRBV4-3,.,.,TGCGCCAGCAGCCCAGGGGGCACAGATACGCAGTATTTT,CASSPGGTDTQYF
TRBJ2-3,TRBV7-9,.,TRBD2,TGTGCCAGCAGCCCCCTTGCGCCGGGACTAGCAGATACGCAGTATTTT,CASSPLAPGLADTQYF
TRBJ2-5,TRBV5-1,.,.,TGCGCCAGCAGCTTGACTGGGAACCAAGAGACCCAGTACTTC,CASSLTGNQETQYF
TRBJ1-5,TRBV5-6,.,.,TGTGCCAGCAGCTTGGTAGGGGGTCAGCCCCAGCATTTT,CASSLVGGQPQHF